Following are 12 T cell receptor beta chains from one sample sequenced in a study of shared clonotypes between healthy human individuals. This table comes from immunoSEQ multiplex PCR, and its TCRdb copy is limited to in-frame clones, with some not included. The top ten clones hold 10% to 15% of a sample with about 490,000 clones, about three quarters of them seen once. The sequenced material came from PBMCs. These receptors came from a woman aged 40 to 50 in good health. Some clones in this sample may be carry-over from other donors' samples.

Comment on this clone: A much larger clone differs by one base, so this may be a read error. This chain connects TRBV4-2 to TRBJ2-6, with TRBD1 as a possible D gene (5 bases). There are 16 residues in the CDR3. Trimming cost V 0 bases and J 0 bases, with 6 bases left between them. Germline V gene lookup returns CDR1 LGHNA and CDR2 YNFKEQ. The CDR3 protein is CASSQDQGSGANVLTF. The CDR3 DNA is TGTGCCAGCAGCCAAGATCAGGGCTCTGGGGCCAACGTCCTGACTTTC.

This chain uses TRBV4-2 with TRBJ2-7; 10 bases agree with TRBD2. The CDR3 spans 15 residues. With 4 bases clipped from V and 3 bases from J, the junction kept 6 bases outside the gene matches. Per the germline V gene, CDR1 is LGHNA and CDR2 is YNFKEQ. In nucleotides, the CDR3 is TGTGCCAGCAGCCCTCGGGCTAGCGGGAGCTACGAGCAGTACTTC. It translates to CASSPRASGSYEQYF.

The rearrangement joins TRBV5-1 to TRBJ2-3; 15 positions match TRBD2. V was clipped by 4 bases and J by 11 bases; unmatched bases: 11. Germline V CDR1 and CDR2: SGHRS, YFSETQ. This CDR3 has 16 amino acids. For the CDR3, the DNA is TGCGCCAGCAGCCCCGGACTAGCGGGAGGGCCTCGCGGGCAGTATTTT. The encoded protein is CASSPGLAGGPRGQYF.

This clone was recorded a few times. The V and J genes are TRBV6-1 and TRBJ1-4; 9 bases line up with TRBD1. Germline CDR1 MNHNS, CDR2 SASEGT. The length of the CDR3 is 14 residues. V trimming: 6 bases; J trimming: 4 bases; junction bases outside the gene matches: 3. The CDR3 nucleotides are TGTGCCAGCAGAACGGGACAGGGTAATGAAAAACTGTTTTTT. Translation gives CASRTGQGNEKLFF.

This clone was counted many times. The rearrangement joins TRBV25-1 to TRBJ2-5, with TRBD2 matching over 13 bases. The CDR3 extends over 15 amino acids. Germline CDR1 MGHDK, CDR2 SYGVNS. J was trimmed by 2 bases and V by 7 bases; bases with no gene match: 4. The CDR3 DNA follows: TGTGCCAGCAATTCGGGACTAGCGGGGCAAGAGACCCAGTACTTC. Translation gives CASNSGLAGQETQYF.

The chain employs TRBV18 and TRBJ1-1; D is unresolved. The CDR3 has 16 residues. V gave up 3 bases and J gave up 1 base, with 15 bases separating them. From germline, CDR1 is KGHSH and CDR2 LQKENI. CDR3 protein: CASSPFAGPRNTEAFF. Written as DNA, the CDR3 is TGTGCCAGCTCACCGTTCGCCGGGCCGAGGAACACTGAAGCTTTCTTT. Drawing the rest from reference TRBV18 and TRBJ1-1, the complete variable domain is NAGVMQNPRHLVRRRGQEARLRCSPMKGHSHVYWYRQLPEEGLKFMVYLQKENIIDESGMPKERFSAEFPKEGPSILRIQQVVRGDSAAYFCASSPFAGPRNTEAFFGQGTRLTVV.

CDR3 protein: CASSIVAGETETQYF. CDR3 in DNA: TGTGCCAGTAGTATAGTGGCAGGGGAAACAGAGACCCAGTACTTC. J is TRBJ2-5 and V is TRBV19; possible D gene TRBD1, 6 bases. V was shortened by 1 base and J by 4 bases, with 13 bases between the two germline ends. Germline V gene lookup returns CDR1 LNHDA and CDR2 SQIVND (reference sequence). The length of the CDR3 is 15 residues.

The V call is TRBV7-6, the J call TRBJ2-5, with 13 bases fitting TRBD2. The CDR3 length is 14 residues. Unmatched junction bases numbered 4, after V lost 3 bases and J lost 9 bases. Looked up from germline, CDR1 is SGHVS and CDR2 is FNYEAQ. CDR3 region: CASSLTSGRKAQYF. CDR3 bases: TGTGCCAGCAGCTTGACTAGCGGGAGGAAAGCCCAGTACTTC.

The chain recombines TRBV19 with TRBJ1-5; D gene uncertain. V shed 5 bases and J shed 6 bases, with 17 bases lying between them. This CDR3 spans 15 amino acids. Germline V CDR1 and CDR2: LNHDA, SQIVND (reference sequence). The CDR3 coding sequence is TGTGCCAGTAGTCTACCCATGCCGGCGGGTCAGCCCCAGCATTTT. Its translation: CASSLPMPAGQPQHF.

Written as DNA, the CDR3 is TGTGCCAGCAGTTTAGTGAGTAGGGGGCCTGAGGCAGATACGCAGTATTTT. It codes for CASSLVSRGPEADTQYF. The rearrangement joins TRBV27 to TRBJ2-3, with TRBD1 matching 7 bases. J lost 4 bases, V lost 2 bases, and 12 bases had no gene match. This CDR3 is 17 amino acids long. The V gene's germline CDR1 is MNHEY and CDR2 SMNVEV (reference sequence).

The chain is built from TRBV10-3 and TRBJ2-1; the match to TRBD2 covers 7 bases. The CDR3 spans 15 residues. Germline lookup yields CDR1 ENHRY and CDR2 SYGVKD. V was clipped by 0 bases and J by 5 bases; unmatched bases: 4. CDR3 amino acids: CAISESPSGDNEQFF. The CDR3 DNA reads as TGTGCCATCAGTGAGTCGCCTAGCGGCGACAATGAGCAGTTCTTC.

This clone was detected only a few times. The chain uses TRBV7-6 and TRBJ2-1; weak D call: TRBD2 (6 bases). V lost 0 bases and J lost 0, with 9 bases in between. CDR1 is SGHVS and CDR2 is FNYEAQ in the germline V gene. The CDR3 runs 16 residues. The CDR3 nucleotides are TGTGCCAGCAGCTTAGCAGGCGGGATCTCCTACAATGAGCAGTTCTTC. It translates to CASSLAGGISYNEQFF.